Listed below are T cell receptor beta chains from one sample, sequenced in a study of cytomegalovirus exposure and HLA in healthy donors. TCRdb's copy holds only in-frame clones and misses some; the assay was immunoSEQ multiplex PCR. Of around 140,000 clones in the sample, around two thirds are singletons; the top ten hold roughly 2.5%. What was sequenced was PBMCs. Receptor source: a woman aged 40 to 55 in good health and CMV-seronegative. Both conserved end residues are part of each CDR3. Rows give clone size only sometimes, using once, few, many, or a class for an expanded clone.

>TRBV6-6|TRBJ1-4|few
CASSSFTVSTNEKLFF
>TRBV5-1|TRBJ2-3|.
CASSLAQGSDTQYF
>TRBV28|TRBJ2-7|.
CASSLFRNRGEQYF
>TRBV6-5|TRBJ1-3|few
CASSYLDSPDIYF
>TRBV11-2|TRBJ2-6|.
CASHEGAPGANVLTF
>TRBV27|TRBJ1-1|.
CASSLLQGASNTEAFF
>TRBV18|.|.
CASSLAVVATFYEQYF
>TRBV30|TRBJ2-7|.
CASTGGGYEQYF
>TRBV29-1|TRBJ2-1|.
CSVDRQGAENEQFF
>TRBV4-3|TRBJ1-2|.
CASSQDPRGALNYGYTF